A selection of T cell receptor beta chains follows, all from one sample in a study of shared clonotypes between healthy human individuals. Libraries were prepared by immunoSEQ multiplex PCR; TCRdb keeps only in-frame clonotypes and omits some of them. The table includes around 2,000,000 clones, roughly 91% detected once. Sequencing input: naive CD8+ T cells from PBMCs. The receptor source for this set is a man younger than 35 in good health. Some clones in this sample may be carry-over from other donors' samples. Each CDR3 is given with its conserved first and last residue. D genes are given only for firm matches. Size tells how often a clone was seen (once, few, many) or the class of an expanded clone, and some rows leave it out.

d_call: NA; j_call: TRBJ2-1; v_call: TRBV10-1; clone_size: once; cdr3_nt: TGCGCCAGCAGTGACGGGACCGCGGGGAATGAGCAGTTCTTC; cdr3_aa: CASSDGTAGNEQFF
d_call: NA; j_call: TRBJ2-3; v_call: TRBV6-6; clone_size: NA; cdr3_nt: TGTGCCAGCCTGGCGGAAGCGACAGATACGCAGTATTTT; cdr3_aa: CASLAEATDTQYF
d_call: TRBD2; j_call: TRBJ2-7; v_call: TRBV4-1; clone_size: NA; cdr3_nt: TGCGCCAGCAGCCAAGACGGATCCGGACTAGCGGGAGGCGAGCAGTACTTC; cdr3_aa: CASSQDGSGLAGGEQYF
d_call: TRBD2; j_call: TRBJ2-7; v_call: TRBV9; clone_size: NA; cdr3_nt: TGTGCCAGCAGCCCCCGGGTCGCGGGAGTGGGCGAGCAGTACTTC; cdr3_aa: CASSPRVAGVGEQYF
d_call: TRBD2; j_call: TRBJ2-3; v_call: TRBV27; clone_size: NA; cdr3_nt: TGTGCCAGCAGATTTACAGCTAGCGGGAGCACAGATACGCAGTATTTT; cdr3_aa: CASRFTASGSTDTQYF
d_call: TRBD1; j_call: TRBJ2-5; v_call: TRBV4-1; clone_size: NA; cdr3_nt: TGCGCCAGCAGCCAAGTCGGGGACAGGGCGTTGCAGACCCAGTACTTC; cdr3_aa: CASSQVGDRALQTQYF
d_call: TRBD1; j_call: TRBJ2-7; v_call: TRBV4-1; clone_size: NA; cdr3_nt: TGCGCCAGCAGCCAAATACCGGGACAGGAGTACGAGCAGTACTTC; cdr3_aa: CASSQIPGQEYEQYF
d_call: NA; j_call: TRBJ2-4; v_call: TRBV11-3; clone_size: NA; cdr3_nt: TGTGCCAGCAGCCAAAGTGGCCCCCCGGGGCTCCTAGCCAAAAACATTCAGTACTTC; cdr3_aa: CASSQSGPPGLLAKNIQYF
d_call: NA; j_call: TRBJ1-4; v_call: TRBV10-1; clone_size: NA; cdr3_nt: TGCGCCAGCAGTAGACGCGCAACTAATGAAAAACTGTTTTTT; cdr3_aa: CASSRRATNEKLFF
d_call: NA; j_call: TRBJ1-2; v_call: TRBV27; clone_size: NA; cdr3_nt: TGTGCCAGCAGTTACCTCCCGGAGGGGAGCGGCTACACCTTC; cdr3_aa: CASSYLPEGSGYTF
d_call: TRBD2; j_call: TRBJ2-7; v_call: TRBV11-3; clone_size: NA; cdr3_nt: TGTGCCAGCAGCTCCCCGGGCGGGAGTATCCCCTACGAGCAGTACTTC; cdr3_aa: CASSSPGGSIPYEQYF
d_call: NA; j_call: TRBJ2-7; v_call: TRBV10-2; clone_size: NA; cdr3_nt: TGCGCCAGCAGTGAGGGACTCCTCCTCTCCTACGAGCAGTACTTC; cdr3_aa: CASSEGLLLSYEQYF
d_call: TRBD2; j_call: TRBJ2-1; v_call: TRBV13; clone_size: NA; cdr3_nt: TGTGCCAGCAGCTCGGGGACTAGCGGGAACTACAATGAGCAGTTCTTC; cdr3_aa: CASSSGTSGNYNEQFF
d_call: TRBD1; j_call: TRBJ1-1; v_call: TRBV7-8; clone_size: NA; cdr3_nt: TGTGCCAGCAGCTTAGACACAGGGGGAAAAACTGAAGCTTTCTTT; cdr3_aa: CASSLDTGGKTEAFF
d_call: TRBD2; j_call: TRBJ2-7; v_call: TRBV18; clone_size: NA; cdr3_nt: TGTGCCAGCTCACCCACGGGGGGGGCGAGAACCTACGAGCAGTACTTC; cdr3_aa: CASSPTGGARTYEQYF
d_call: NA; j_call: TRBJ2-7; v_call: TRBV28; clone_size: NA; cdr3_nt: TGTGCCAGCAGCCGTAGCGGTAGTTACGAGCAGTACTTC; cdr3_aa: CASSRSGSYEQYF
d_call: TRBD1; j_call: TRBJ2-1; v_call: TRBV27; clone_size: NA; cdr3_nt: TGTGCCAGCAGCCCCCTCCAGGGGGCCTCCTACAATGAGCAGTTCTTC; cdr3_aa: CASSPLQGASYNEQFF
d_call: TRBD1; j_call: TRBJ2-7; v_call: TRBV14; clone_size: NA; cdr3_nt: TGTGCCAGCAGCCAGGTTTCAGGGGGCCCGTACGAGCAGTACTTC; cdr3_aa: CASSQVSGGPYEQYF
d_call: NA; j_call: TRBJ2-6; v_call: TRBV27; clone_size: NA; cdr3_nt: TGTGCCAGCAGTACAATACAGTACTCTGGGGCCAACGTCCTGACTTTC; cdr3_aa: CASSTIQYSGANVLTF
d_call: TRBD2; j_call: TRBJ2-3; v_call: TRBV7-9; clone_size: once; cdr3_nt: TGTGCCAGCAGCCCCCTCATCGGGCTAGCGGGAGTACAGGGGCAGTATTTT; cdr3_aa: CASSPLIGLAGVQGQYF
d_call: NA; j_call: TRBJ1-4; v_call: TRBV7-9; clone_size: NA; cdr3_nt: TGTGCCAGCAGCTTAGGTATAGGTGGCGAAAAACTGTTTTTT; cdr3_aa: CASSLGIGGEKLFF
d_call: TRBD1; j_call: TRBJ1-1; v_call: TRBV6-5; clone_size: NA; cdr3_nt: TGTGCCAGCAGTTACGATGGGACAGACACTGAAGCTTTCTTT; cdr3_aa: CASSYDGTDTEAFF
d_call: NA; j_call: TRBJ1-1; v_call: TRBV5-6; clone_size: once; cdr3_nt: TGTGCCAGCAGCTTCCACCCGGACAGTATGAACACTGAAGCTTTCTTT; cdr3_aa: CASSFHPDSMNTEAFF
d_call: NA; j_call: TRBJ1-3; v_call: TRBV10-3; clone_size: NA; cdr3_nt: TGTGCCATCAGTGAGTCGACTCGGGACCCGGCAAGGTGGAACACCATATATTTT; cdr3_aa: CAISESTRDPARWNTIYF
d_call: TRBD2; j_call: TRBJ2-7; v_call: TRBV5-5; clone_size: NA; cdr3_nt: TGTGCCAGCAGCGGCAGGACTAGCGGTTCCTACGAGCAGTACTTC; cdr3_aa: CASSGRTSGSYEQYF
d_call: NA; j_call: TRBJ1-1; v_call: TRBV28; clone_size: NA; cdr3_nt: TGTGCCAGCAGTCCACCCTCGACCCCGAACACTGAAGCTTTCTTT; cdr3_aa: CASSPPSTPNTEAFF
d_call: NA; j_call: TRBJ2-7; v_call: TRBV7-9; clone_size: NA; cdr3_nt: TGTGCCAGCAGGGGACATTCCTCCTACGAGCAGTACTTC; cdr3_aa: CASRGHSSYEQYF
d_call: NA; j_call: TRBJ2-5; v_call: TRBV7-9; clone_size: NA; cdr3_nt: TGTGCCAGCAGCTCCGAAGAAGAGACCCAGTACTTC; cdr3_aa: CASSSEEETQYF
d_call: NA; j_call: TRBJ2-7; v_call: TRBV19; clone_size: once; cdr3_nt: TGTGCCAGTAGTATATTCCCAAGCTACGAGCAGTACTTC; cdr3_aa: CASSIFPSYEQYF
d_call: NA; j_call: TRBJ2-7; v_call: TRBV13; clone_size: NA; cdr3_nt: TGTGCCAGCAGCAGTAACGACGGGGACTCCTCCTACGAGCAGTACTTC; cdr3_aa: CASSSNDGDSSYEQYF
d_call: NA; j_call: TRBJ2-1; v_call: TRBV5-8; clone_size: NA; cdr3_nt: TGTGCCAGCAGCTTGGGCCCGAGGGGCGGCCGCAATGAGCAGTTCTTC; cdr3_aa: CASSLGPRGGRNEQFF
d_call: NA; j_call: TRBJ2-3; v_call: TRBV7-9; clone_size: NA; cdr3_nt: TGTGCCAGCAGCTTATACAGGGGCACAGATACGCAGTATTTT; cdr3_aa: CASSLYRGTDTQYF
d_call: NA; j_call: TRBJ2-3; v_call: TRBV7-9; clone_size: NA; cdr3_nt: TGTGCCAGCAGCTTATACAGCAGGGGAGGGACAGATACGCAGTATTTT; cdr3_aa: CASSLYSRGGTDTQYF
d_call: TRBD1; j_call: TRBJ1-2; v_call: TRBV4-3; clone_size: NA; cdr3_nt: TGCGCCAGCAGCCAAGATCGGCCAGGGGGCCTCTATGGCTACACCTTC; cdr3_aa: CASSQDRPGGLYGYTF
d_call: NA; j_call: TRBJ2-7; v_call: TRBV29-1; clone_size: once; cdr3_nt: TGCAGCGTTGAAACCGGCCTCTACGAGCAGTACTTC; cdr3_aa: CSVETGLYEQYF
d_call: NA; j_call: TRBJ2-7; v_call: TRBV6-1; clone_size: NA; cdr3_nt: TGTGCCAGCAGTGAAGCGCTTCGGGGTAGTTCCTACGAGCAGTACTTC; cdr3_aa: CASSEALRGSSYEQYF
d_call: NA; j_call: TRBJ2-7; v_call: TRBV9; clone_size: NA; cdr3_nt: TGTGCCAGCAGCGCAAGACAGGATTCCTACGAGCAGTACTTC; cdr3_aa: CASSARQDSYEQYF
d_call: NA; j_call: TRBJ2-1; v_call: TRBV27; clone_size: NA; cdr3_nt: TGTGCCAGCAGTTTAGGGCAGGGCGGTCACAATGAGCAGTTCTTC; cdr3_aa: CASSLGQGGHNEQFF
d_call: NA; j_call: TRBJ1-5; v_call: TRBV19; clone_size: NA; cdr3_nt: TGTGCCAGTAGTATAGGGTTCTATAGCAATCAGCCCCAGCATTTT; cdr3_aa: CASSIGFYSNQPQHF
d_call: NA; j_call: TRBJ2-1; v_call: TRBV5-8; clone_size: NA; cdr3_nt: TGTGCCAGCAGCTTGCACGGGACTCCTCTAAATGAGCAGTTCTTC; cdr3_aa: CASSLHGTPLNEQFF
d_call: TRBD2; j_call: TRBJ2-1; v_call: TRBV5-4; clone_size: NA; cdr3_nt: TGTGCCAGCAGCACTAAGCGGGAGAGTCACAATGAGCAGTTCTTC; cdr3_aa: CASSTKRESHNEQFF
d_call: NA; j_call: TRBJ1-5; v_call: TRBV15; clone_size: NA; cdr3_nt: TGTGCCACCAGGGAGACGGGTCAGCCCCAGCATTTT; cdr3_aa: CATRETGQPQHF
d_call: TRBD1; j_call: TRBJ2-7; v_call: TRBV7-9; clone_size: NA; cdr3_nt: TGTGCCAGCAGCTTCCGGGACAGGGACTACGAGCAGTACTTC; cdr3_aa: CASSFRDRDYEQYF
d_call: NA; j_call: TRBJ2-3; v_call: TRBV9; clone_size: NA; cdr3_nt: TGTGCCAGCAGCGCCCTCTTAAGGGATACGCAGTATTTT; cdr3_aa: CASSALLRDTQYF
d_call: NA; j_call: TRBJ1-2; v_call: TRBV7-6; clone_size: NA; cdr3_nt: TGTGCCAGCAGCTTACTGGACAGCCCTAACTATGGCTACACCTTC; cdr3_aa: CASSLLDSPNYGYTF
d_call: TRBD2; j_call: TRBJ2-5; v_call: TRBV27; clone_size: once; cdr3_nt: TGTGCCAGCAGCCTGGTCGGGGGGGCGCTTGAGACCCAGTACTTC; cdr3_aa: CASSLVGGALETQYF
d_call: NA; j_call: TRBJ2-5; v_call: TRBV7-2; clone_size: NA; cdr3_nt: TGTGCCAGCAGCTTAACGGTTCTAGTCGGGATAGGAGTCGAGACCCAGTACTTC; cdr3_aa: CASSLTVLVGIGVETQYF
d_call: NA; j_call: TRBJ2-1; v_call: TRBV4-1; clone_size: NA; cdr3_nt: TGCGCCAGCAGCCAAGGATACAATGAGCAGTTCTTC; cdr3_aa: CASSQGYNEQFF
d_call: TRBD1; j_call: TRBJ1-1; v_call: TRBV29-1; clone_size: NA; cdr3_nt: TGCAGCGTGCTGACAGGGTTAGACACTGAAGCTTTCTTT; cdr3_aa: CSVLTGLDTEAFF
d_call: TRBD2; j_call: TRBJ2-1; v_call: TRBV27; clone_size: NA; cdr3_nt: TGTGCCAGCAGCCACGTAGCGGGAGGGCCGGAGGAGCAGTTCTTC; cdr3_aa: CASSHVAGGPEEQFF
d_call: NA; j_call: TRBJ1-2; v_call: TRBV6-1; clone_size: NA; cdr3_nt: TGTGCCAGCAGTTCCGACAGGACGTATGGCTACACCTTC; cdr3_aa: CASSSDRTYGYTF